This T cell receptor (beta chain) was found in a study of siplizumab effects on memory and regulatory T cells. This clone appeared a single time. This CDR3 spans 15 amino acids. Trimming cost V 5 bases and J 1 base, with 12 bases left between them. CDR1 MNHNS and CDR2 SASEGT come from the germline V gene. Only in-frame clones appear in the TCRdb table, and some are missing; sequencing was by immunoSEQ multiplex PCR. Among roughly 60,000 clones, more than 85% were seen once, and the ten largest hold around two fifths. The rearrangement joins TRBV6-1 to TRBJ1-5; D uncertain. The sequenced sample consisted of CD8+ T cells sorted from blood. The TCR originated in a human donor in good health. The CDR3 reads CASSRTVGSNQPQHF. DNA for the CDR3: TGTGCCAGCAGTAGAACCGTAGGGAGCAATCAGCCCCAGCATTTT.